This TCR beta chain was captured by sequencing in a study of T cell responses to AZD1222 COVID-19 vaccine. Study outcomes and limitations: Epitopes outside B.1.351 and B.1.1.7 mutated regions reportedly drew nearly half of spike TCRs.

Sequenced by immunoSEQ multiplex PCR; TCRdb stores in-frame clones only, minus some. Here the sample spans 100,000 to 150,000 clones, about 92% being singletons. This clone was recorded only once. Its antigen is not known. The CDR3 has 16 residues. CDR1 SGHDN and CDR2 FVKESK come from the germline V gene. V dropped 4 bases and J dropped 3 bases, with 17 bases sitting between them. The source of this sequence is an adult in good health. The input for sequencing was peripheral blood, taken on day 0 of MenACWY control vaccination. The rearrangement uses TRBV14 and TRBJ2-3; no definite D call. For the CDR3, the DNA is TGTGCCAGCAGCCCAGGTTTTGGGCGGCCAACAGATACGCAGTATTTT. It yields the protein CASSPGFGRPTDTQYF.